This TCR beta chain comes out of a study of blood T cells in healthy people across ages. Study observations and caveats: Measured against age, TCR beta diversity per million T cells decreased in a roughly linear manner. Diversity was estimated from one million T cells, and these estimates were considered underestimates. PBMCs were not sorted, which prevented a conclusive comparison of naive versus antigen-experienced cells.

This clonotype was counted ten times or more. The antigen is undetermined. A second PCR of roughly 7 to 11 cycles used a sample-barcoded 5' primer and a J-beta primer mix. With 12 random nucleotides, a template-switch adaptor tagged each individual cDNA molecule. MiXCR was run by TCRdb on the 5' RACE reads, yielding one entry per CDR3 protein. The sample carries around 790,000 distinct CDR3 sequences, under 45% recorded once. The TCR sequence derives from a man between 60 and 75 years old in good health. Material: blood.

The CDR3 DNA reads TGTGCCACCAGGCCGACAGGGGACGAGACCCAGTACTTC. It codes for CATRPTGDETQYF. The V call is TRBV24-1, the J call TRBJ2-5; 8 bases are a match to TRBD1. With V trimmed by 7 bases and J by 5 bases, 5 bases remained unmatched. CDR1 KGHDR and CDR2 SFDVKD come from the germline V gene. The length of the CDR3 is 13 residues.